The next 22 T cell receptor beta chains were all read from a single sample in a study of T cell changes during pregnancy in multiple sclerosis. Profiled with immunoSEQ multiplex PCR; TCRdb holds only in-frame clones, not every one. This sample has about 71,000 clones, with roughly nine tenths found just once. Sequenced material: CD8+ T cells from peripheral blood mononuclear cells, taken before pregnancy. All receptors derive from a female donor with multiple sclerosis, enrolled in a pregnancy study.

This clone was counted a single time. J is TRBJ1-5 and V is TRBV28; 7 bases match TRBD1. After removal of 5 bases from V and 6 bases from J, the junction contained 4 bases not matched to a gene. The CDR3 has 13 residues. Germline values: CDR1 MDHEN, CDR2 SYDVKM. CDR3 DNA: TGTGCCAGCAGTGACAGGGAGAGTCAGCCCCAGCATTTT. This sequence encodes CASSDRESQPQHF. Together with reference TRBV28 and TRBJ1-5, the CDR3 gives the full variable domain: DVKVTQSSRYLVKRTGEKVFLECVQDMDHENMFWYRQDPGLGLRLIYFSYDVKMKEKGDIPEGYSVSREKKERFSLILESASTNQTSMYLCASSDRESQPQHFGDGTRLSIL.

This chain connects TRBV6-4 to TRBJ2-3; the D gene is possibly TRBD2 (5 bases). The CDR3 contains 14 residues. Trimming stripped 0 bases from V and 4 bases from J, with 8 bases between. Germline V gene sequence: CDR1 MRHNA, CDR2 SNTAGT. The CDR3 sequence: CASSDSEEADTQYF. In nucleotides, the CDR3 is TGTGCCAGCAGTGACTCAGAGGAGGCAGATACGCAGTATTTT.

CDR3 loop: CASRSLEADEQFF. The CDR3 coding sequence is TGCGCCAGCCGGTCGCTTGAGGCTGATGAGCAGTTCTTC. This chain uses TRBV4-1 with TRBJ2-1, with unresolved D. V was trimmed by 8 bases and J by 8 bases, leaving 16 bases between them. Germline V gene sequence: CDR1 MGHRA, CDR2 YSYEKL. This CDR3 region has 13 residues.

The CDR3 loop reads CASSADTALYEQYF. CDR3 DNA sequence: TGTGCCAGCAGCGCGGACACCGCTCTCTACGAGCAGTACTTC. The V call is TRBV6-5, the J call TRBJ2-7, with D possibly matching TRBD1 (5 bases). Trimming pared 6 bases from V and 3 bases from J, leaving 15 bases between. Germline CDR1 MNHEY, CDR2 SVGAGI. This CDR3 has 14 amino acids.

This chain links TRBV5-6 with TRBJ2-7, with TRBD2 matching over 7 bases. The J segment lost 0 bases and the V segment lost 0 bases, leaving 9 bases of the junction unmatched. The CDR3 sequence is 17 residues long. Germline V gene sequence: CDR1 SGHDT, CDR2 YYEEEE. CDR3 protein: CASSLAGLVFSSYEQYF. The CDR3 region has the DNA TGTGCCAGCAGCTTGGCCGGACTAGTCTTCAGCTCCTACGAGCAGTACTTC. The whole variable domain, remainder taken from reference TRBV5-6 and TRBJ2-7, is DAGVTQSPTHLIKTRGQQVTLRCSPKSGHDTVSWYQQALGQGPQFIFQYYEEEERQRGNFPDRFSGHQFPNYSSELNVNALLLGDSALYLCASSLAGLVFSSYEQYFGPGTRLTVT.

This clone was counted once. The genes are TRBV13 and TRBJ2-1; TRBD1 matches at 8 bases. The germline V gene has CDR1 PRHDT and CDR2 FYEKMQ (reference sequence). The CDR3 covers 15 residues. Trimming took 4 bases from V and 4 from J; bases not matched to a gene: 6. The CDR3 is CASSSNGQGYNEQFF. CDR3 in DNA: TGTGCCAGCAGCTCCAACGGACAGGGATACAATGAGCAGTTCTTC. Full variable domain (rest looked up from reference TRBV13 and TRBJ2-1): AAGVIQSPRHLIKEKRETATLKCYPIPRHDTVYWYQQGPGQDPQFLISFYEKMQSDKGSIPDRFSAQQFSDYHSELNMSSLELGDSALYFCASSSNGQGYNEQFFGPGTRLTVL.

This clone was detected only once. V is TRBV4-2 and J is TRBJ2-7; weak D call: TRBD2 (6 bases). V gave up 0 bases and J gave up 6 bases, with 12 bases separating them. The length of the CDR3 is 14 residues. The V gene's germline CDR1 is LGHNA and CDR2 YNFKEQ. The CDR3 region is CASSQDYGGSEQYF. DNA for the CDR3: TGTGCCAGCAGCCAAGATTATGGAGGGTCCGAGCAGTACTTC.

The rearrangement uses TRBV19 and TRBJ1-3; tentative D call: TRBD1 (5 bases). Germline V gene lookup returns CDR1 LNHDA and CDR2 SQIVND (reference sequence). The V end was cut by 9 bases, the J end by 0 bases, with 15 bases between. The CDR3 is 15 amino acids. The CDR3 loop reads CARGRGRCSGNTIYF. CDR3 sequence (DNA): TGTGCCAGAGGGAGGGGACGGTGCTCTGGAAACACCATATATTTT.

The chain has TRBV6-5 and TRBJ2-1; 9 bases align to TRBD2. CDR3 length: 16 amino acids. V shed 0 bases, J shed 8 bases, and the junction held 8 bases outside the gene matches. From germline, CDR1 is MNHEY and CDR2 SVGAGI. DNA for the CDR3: TGTGCCAGCAGTTACTCGGCAGCGGGGGGCTTTTATGAGCAGTTCTTC. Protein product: CASSYSAAGGFYEQFF.

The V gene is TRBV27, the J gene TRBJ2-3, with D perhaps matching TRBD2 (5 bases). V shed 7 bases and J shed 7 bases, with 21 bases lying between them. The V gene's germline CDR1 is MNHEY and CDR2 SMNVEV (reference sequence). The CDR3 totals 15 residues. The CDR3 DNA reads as TGTGCCAGCATCCTGGGGTCCGGAGGAGTGCATACGCAGTATTTT. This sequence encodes CASILGSGGVHTQYF.

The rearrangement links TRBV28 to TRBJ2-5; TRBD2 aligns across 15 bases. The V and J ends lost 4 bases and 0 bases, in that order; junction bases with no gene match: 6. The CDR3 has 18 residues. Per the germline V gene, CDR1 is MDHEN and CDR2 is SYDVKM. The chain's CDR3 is CASSSPGLAGGHQETQYF. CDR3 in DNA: TGTGCCAGCAGTTCCCCGGGACTAGCGGGGGGCCACCAAGAGACCCAGTACTTC. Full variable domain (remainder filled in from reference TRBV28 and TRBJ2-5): DVKVTQSSRYLVKRTGEKVFLECVQDMDHENMFWYRQDPGLGLRLIYFSYDVKMKEKGDIPEGYSVSREKKERFSLILESASTNQTSMYLCASSSPGLAGGHQETQYFGPGTRLLVL.

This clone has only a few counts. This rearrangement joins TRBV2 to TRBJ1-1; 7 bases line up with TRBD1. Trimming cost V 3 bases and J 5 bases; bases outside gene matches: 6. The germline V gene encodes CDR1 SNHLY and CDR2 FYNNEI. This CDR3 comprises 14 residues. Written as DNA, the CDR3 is TGTGCCAGCAGTGATTCTGACAGGGTTACTGAAGCTTTCTTT. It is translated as CASSDSDRVTEAFF.

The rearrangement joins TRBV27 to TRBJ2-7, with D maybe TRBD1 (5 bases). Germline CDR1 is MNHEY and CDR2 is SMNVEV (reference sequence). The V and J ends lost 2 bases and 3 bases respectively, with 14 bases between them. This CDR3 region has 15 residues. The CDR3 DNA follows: TGTGCCAGCAGTTTAAGAGGACACGACCTCTACGAGCAGTACTTC. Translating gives CASSLRGHDLYEQYF.

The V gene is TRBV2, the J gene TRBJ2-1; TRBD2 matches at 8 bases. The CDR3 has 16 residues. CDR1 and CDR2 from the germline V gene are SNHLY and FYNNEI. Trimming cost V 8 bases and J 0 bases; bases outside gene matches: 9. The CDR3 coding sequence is TGTGCCAGCGTAAAAGCGGGGGTTGACTCCTACAATGAGCAGTTCTTC. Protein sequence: CASVKAGVDSYNEQFF.

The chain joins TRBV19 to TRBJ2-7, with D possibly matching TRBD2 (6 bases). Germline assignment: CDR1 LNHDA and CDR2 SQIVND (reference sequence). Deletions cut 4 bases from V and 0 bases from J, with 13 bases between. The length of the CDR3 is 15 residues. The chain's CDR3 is CASSRAGFSSYEQYF. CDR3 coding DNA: TGTGCCAGTAGTAGGGCGGGGTTTAGCTCCTACGAGCAGTACTTC.

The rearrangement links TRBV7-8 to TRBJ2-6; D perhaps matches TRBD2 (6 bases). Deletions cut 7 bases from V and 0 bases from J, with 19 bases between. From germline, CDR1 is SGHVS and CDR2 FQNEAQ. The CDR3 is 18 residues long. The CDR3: CASNPPAGHRSGANVLTF. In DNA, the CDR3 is TGTGCCAGCAACCCGCCTGCGGGGCACCGCTCTGGGGCCAACGTCCTGACTTTC.

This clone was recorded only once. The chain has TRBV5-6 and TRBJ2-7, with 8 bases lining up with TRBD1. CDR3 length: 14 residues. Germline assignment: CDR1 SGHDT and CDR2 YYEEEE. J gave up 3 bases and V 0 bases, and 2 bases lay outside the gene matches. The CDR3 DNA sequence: TGTGCCAGCAGCTTGGGGGACAGGATCTACGAGCAGTACTTC. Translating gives CASSLGDRIYEQYF.

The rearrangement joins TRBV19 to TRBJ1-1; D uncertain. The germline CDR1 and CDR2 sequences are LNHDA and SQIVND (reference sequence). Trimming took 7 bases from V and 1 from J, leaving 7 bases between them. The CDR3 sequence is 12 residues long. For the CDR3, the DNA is TGTGCCAGTATGAGGGAGAACACTGAAGCTTTCTTT. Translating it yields CASMRENTEAFF.

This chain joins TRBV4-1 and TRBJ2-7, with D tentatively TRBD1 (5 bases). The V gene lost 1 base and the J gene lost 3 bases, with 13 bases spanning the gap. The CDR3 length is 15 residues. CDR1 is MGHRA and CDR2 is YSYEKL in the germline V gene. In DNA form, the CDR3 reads TGCGCCAGCAGCCAAGTGGCAGGACAAGGCTACGAGCAGTACTTC. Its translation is CASSQVAGQGYEQYF.

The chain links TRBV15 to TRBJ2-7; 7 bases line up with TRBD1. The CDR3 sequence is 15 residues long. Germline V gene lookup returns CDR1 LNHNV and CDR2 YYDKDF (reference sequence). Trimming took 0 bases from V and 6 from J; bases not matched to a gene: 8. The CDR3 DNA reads TGTGCCACCAGCAGAGATTTAGGACAGGCTGCCGAGCAGTACTTC. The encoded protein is CATSRDLGQAAEQYF.

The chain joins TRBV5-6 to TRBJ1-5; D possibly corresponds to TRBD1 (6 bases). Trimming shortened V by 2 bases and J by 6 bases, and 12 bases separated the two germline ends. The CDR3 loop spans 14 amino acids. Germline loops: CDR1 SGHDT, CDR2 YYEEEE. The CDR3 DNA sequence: TGTGCCAGCAGCTTCGGGCAGGGGAGTCAGCCCCAGCATTTT. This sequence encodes CASSFGQGSQPQHF.

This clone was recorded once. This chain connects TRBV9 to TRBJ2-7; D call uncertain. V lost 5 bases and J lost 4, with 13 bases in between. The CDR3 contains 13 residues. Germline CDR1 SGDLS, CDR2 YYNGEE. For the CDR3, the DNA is TGTGCCAGCAGTGATTCTTCCACTTACGAGCAGTACTTC. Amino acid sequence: CASSDSSTYEQYF.